This TCR beta chain was identified during a study of shared clonotypes between healthy human individuals. On the study more broadly: CD4 naive and memory got three plates each, CD8 naive two, CD8 memory one. Study-wide results and limits: Sorted-subset sequencing, rarefaction showed, was incomplete despite large depth. Sharing across four donors was highest in naive CD4 (approximately 5%) and lowest in memory CD8 (around 0.4%).

Sorted subsets were amplified in replicate PCRs using 200 ng DNA, tens of thousands of T cell genomes. Using immunoSEQ multiplex PCR, the repertoire was profiled, and TCRdb retains in-frame clones only, with some absent. The repertoire holds about 1.5 million clones, with roughly 96% as singletons. Germline V gene data show CDR1 as SGHAT and CDR2 as FQNNGV. The CDR3 is 15 amino acids. Trimming took 5 bases from V and 4 from J; bases not matched to a gene: 8. Of note for this clone: The antigen is undetermined.

The sequencing sample was made of naive CD4+ T cells sorted from blood. The subset was: CD45RA+ positively selected. This receptor was obtained from a man aged 30-40 years in good health. V is TRBV11-2 and J is TRBJ2-1; 7 positions match TRBD1. The CDR3 coding sequence is TGTGCCAGCAGCCCGCGACAGGGAATATACAATGAGCAGTTCTTC. Its translation is CASSPRQGIYNEQFF.